This entry lists 13 T cell receptor beta chains sequenced from one sample in a study of T cells after yellow fever vaccination. TCRdb used MiXCR to reprocess the 5' RACE reads, holding one entry per CDR3 protein. The data hold some 390,000 distinct CDR3 sequences, with about 6.2% observed a single time. The sequencing used PBMCs, collected 5 days after the yellow fever booster vaccination. The receptor set was obtained from a young man who received the YFV17D yellow fever vaccine.

In its sample, this clonotype was seen a few times. The chain carries TRBV12-3 or TRBV12-4 and TRBJ2-7; D remains ambiguous. The CDR3 totals 13 residues. Trimming removed 3 bases from V and 4 bases from J, with 10 bases in between. The CDR3 DNA sequence: TGTGCCAGCAGTTTCTTGACTGAGTACGAGCAGTACTTC. This translates into CASSFLTEYEQYF.

Only a few counts were recorded for this clonotype. V usage is TRBV18 and J usage is TRBJ2-7; 9 bases map to TRBD2. V gave up 0 bases and J gave up 2 bases; unmatched junction bases: 14. In germline, CDR1 is KGHSH, CDR2 LQKENI. The CDR3 extends over 19 amino acids. The CDR3 region is CASSPPRKTNLAGTYEQYF. The CDR3 coding sequence is TGTGCCAGCTCACCACCGCGAAAGACGAACCTAGCGGGGACCTACGAGCAGTACTTC.

This clonotype was picked up a small number of times. The gene calls are TRBV2 and TRBJ1-2; D perhaps matches TRBD1 (6 bases). The length of the CDR3 is 11 residues. V lost 10 bases to trimming and J lost 4 bases, with 10 bases between them. Germline V CDR1 and CDR2: SNHLY, FYNNEI. The CDR3 protein is CATQGVYGYTF. CDR3 coding DNA: TGTGCCACACAGGGCGTCTATGGCTACACCTTC.

This clonotype has a handful of counts. This sequence joins TRBV7-2 and TRBJ2-1, with TRBD1 matching over 9 bases. The CDR3 is 17 residues long. Germline V gene data show CDR1 as SGHTA and CDR2 as FQGNSA. The trim removed 0 bases at V and 1 base at J, leaving 4 bases unmatched. As DNA, the CDR3 is TGTGCCAGCAGCTTAGCGGGGACAGGGAGGTCCTACAATGAGCAGTTCTTC. This gives the protein CASSLAGTGRSYNEQFF.

This clonotype was seen a handful of times. The chain links TRBV15 to TRBJ2-3; weak D call: TRBD2 (5 bases). V lost 8 bases and J 0 bases, leaving 12 bases between the germline ends. There are 14 residues in the CDR3. The germline CDR1 and CDR2 sequences are LNHNV and YYDKDF (reference sequence). CDR3 bases: TGTGCCACCTCAAAGGAGGCTAGCACAGATACGCAGTATTTT. This encodes CATSKEASTDTQYF.

This clonotype was detected many times. The J gene is TRBJ2-5, the V gene TRBV25-1; D possibly corresponds to TRBD2 (5 bases). The V end was cut by 8 bases, the J end by 1 base, with 14 bases between. Germline V gene data show CDR1 as MGHDK and CDR2 as SYGVNS. The CDR3 totals 14 residues. The CDR3 nucleotides read TGTGCCAGCGGACGGGGAAAAGGCCAAGAGACCCAGTACTTC. Translation: CASGRGKGQETQYF.

As regards this clonotype: A much larger clone sits a single nucleotide away, making a read error possible. The rearrangement joins TRBV12-3 or TRBV12-4 to TRBJ2-3; 7 positions agree with TRBD2. J gave up 0 bases and V 11 bases, and 8 bases lay outside the gene matches. CDR3 size: 14 residues. CDR3 region: CAQCAAGSTDTQYF. For the CDR3, the DNA is TGTGCCCAGTGTGCAGCGGGAAGCACAGATACGCAGTATTTT.

This chain uses TRBV18 with TRBJ2-1; 12 nucleotides match TRBD2. The CDR3 has 15 residues. V dropped 3 bases and J dropped 6; count of bases not matched to a gene: 3. Looked up from germline, CDR1 is KGHSH and CDR2 is LQKENI. In nucleotides, the CDR3 is TGTGCCAGCTCACCTGGACTAGCGGGACCCAATGAGCAGTTCTTC. It is translated as CASSPGLAGPNEQFF.

J is TRBJ2-1 and V is TRBV24-1; 8 nucleotides agree with TRBD1. Trimming took 11 bases from V and 2 from J; bases not matched to a gene: 4. The germline gives CDR1 KGHDR, CDR2 SFDVKD. This CDR3 has 13 residues. The CDR3, as DNA: TGTGCCAGCGGACAGGGAGCCTACAATGAGCAGTTCTTC. Translation: CASGQGAYNEQFF.

In its sample, this clonotype was seen a few times. The V call is TRBV5-1, the J call TRBJ2-1; 9 bases line up with TRBD1. Trimming cost V 4 bases and J 8 bases; bases outside gene matches: 16. Germline V gene lookup returns CDR1 SGHRS and CDR2 YFSETQ. CDR3 length equals 17 residues. The CDR3 region has the DNA TGCGCCAGCAGCCCTTTCATCCGGGACAGGGTTAACCATGAGCAGTTCTTC. This encodes CASSPFIRDRVNHEQFF.

Concerning this clonotype itself: The conserved phenylalanine or tryptophan is not found at the CDR3 terminus, so this likely reflects a read error. The chain recombines TRBV20-1 with TRBJ1-5; 7 bases align to TRBD1. Germline CDR1 and CDR2: DFQATT and SNEGSKA (reference sequence). This CDR3 is 16 amino acids long. The CDR3 reads CCARAGGLYSNQPQHS. CDR3 nucleotide sequence: TGCTGTGCTAGAGCAGGGGGACTTTATAGCAATCAGCCCCAGCATTCT.

This clonotype was detected many times. The chain recombines TRBV6-2 or TRBV6-3 with TRBJ2-4, with a possible D match to TRBD2 (6 bases). Germline-derived CDR1 and CDR2 are MNHEY and SVGEGT. The V end lost 6 bases, the J end lost 0 bases, and 12 bases lay between the germline ends. The length of the CDR3 is 15 residues. CDR3 sequence reads: CASRKRDLAKNIQYF. The CDR3 DNA reads as TGTGCCAGCAGAAAAAGGGACTTAGCCAAAAACATTCAGTACTTC.

CDR3 protein: CASSFGQPNYGYTF. The CDR3 DNA follows: TGTGCCAGCAGTTTCGGTCAACCTAACTATGGCTACACCTTC. The J gene is TRBJ1-2, the V gene TRBV6-5, with D unresolved. Germline CDR1 reads MNHEY; CDR2 reads SVGAGI. The CDR3 extends over 14 amino acids. Trimming shortened V by 4 bases and J by 0 bases, and 9 bases separated the two germline ends.